Listed below are T cell receptor beta chains from one sample, sequenced in a study of neurological immune-mediated disorders. From the 5' RACE reads, TCRdb called clonotypes with MiXCR, one entry per CDR3 protein. The sample holds fewer than 75,000 distinct CDR3 sequences; 3% to 4% are singletons and the top ten take around 3.7%. Sequenced material: PBMCs. All receptors come from a man aged 35-49 years with multiple sclerosis. The CDR3 runs from the conserved cysteine through the conserved F or W.

v_gene: TRBV25-1; j_gene: TRBJ2-7; CDR3aa: CASSLRGRYEQYF
v_gene: TRBV10-3; j_gene: TRBJ2-1; CDR3aa: CAISVSSESRFF
v_gene: TRBV20-1; j_gene: TRBJ2-2; CDR3aa: CSASQGTQTGELFF
v_gene: TRBV9; j_gene: TRBJ2-2; CDR3aa: CASSVGSGGARTGELFF
v_gene: TRBV20-1; j_gene: TRBJ1-5; CDR3aa: CSARSSSPAGSNKTQNF
v_gene: TRBV5-1; j_gene: TRBJ1-4; CDR3aa: CASSLDPGLDEKLFF
v_gene: TRBV20-1; j_gene: TRBJ1-3; CDR3aa: CSAFNLRDGSGNTIYF
v_gene: TRBV10-3; j_gene: TRBJ2-5; CDR3aa: CAITPGTSQETQYF
v_gene: TRBV5-1; j_gene: TRBJ2-7; CDR3aa: CASSRGQGTYEQYF
v_gene: TRBV7-6; j_gene: TRBJ2-1; CDR3aa: CASSSFGQGRQYEQFF
v_gene: TRBV3-1; j_gene: TRBJ2-1; CDR3aa: CASSQDTYEQFF
v_gene: TRBV10-3; j_gene: TRBJ1-1; CDR3aa: CAISAPSKRTFF
v_gene: TRBV14; j_gene: TRBJ1-3; CDR3aa: CASSQEIAIYF
v_gene: TRBV6-6; j_gene: TRBJ1-2; CDR3aa: CASTGTGHGYTF
v_gene: TRBV7-6; j_gene: TRBJ1-1; CDR3aa: CASSLQGRNTEAFF
v_gene: TRBV2; j_gene: TRBJ1-5; CDR3aa: CASSPGQGGRQPQHF
v_gene: TRBV2; j_gene: TRBJ1-6; CDR3aa: CASSPPGQGSGSPLHF
v_gene: TRBV15; j_gene: TRBJ2-3; CDR3aa: CASLRGRSSTDTQYF
v_gene: TRBV20-1; j_gene: TRBJ2-5; CDR3aa: CSARGLAEETQYF
v_gene: TRBV21-1; j_gene: TRBJ2-1; CDR3aa: CASSSSGTPLYNEQFF
v_gene: TRBV29-1; j_gene: TRBJ2-3; CDR3aa: CSVAGLAGGVRMADTQYF
v_gene: TRBV27; j_gene: TRBJ2-7; CDR3aa: CASSLRQGYEQYF
v_gene: TRBV29-1; j_gene: TRBJ2-1; CDR3aa: CSVDQGNSGNEQFF
v_gene: TRBV5-1; j_gene: TRBJ2-3; CDR3aa: CASKSGAGDSNTQYF
v_gene: TRBV7-9; j_gene: TRBJ1-1; CDR3aa: CASRPSPLGVMNTEAFF
v_gene: TRBV5-1; j_gene: TRBJ2-7; CDR3aa: CASSLGTVSYEQYF
v_gene: TRBV10-3; j_gene: TRBJ2-7; CDR3aa: CAISSNSYEQYF
v_gene: TRBV12-3/TRBV12-4; j_gene: TRBJ1-1; CDR3aa: CASSLGQKNTEAFF
v_gene: TRBV7-2; j_gene: TRBJ2-7; CDR3aa: CASSPVQGAYEQYF
v_gene: TRBV11-2; j_gene: TRBJ2-7; CDR3aa: CASSTFKGHTYEQYF
v_gene: TRBV7-3; j_gene: TRBJ2-2; CDR3aa: CASSLNSPGGTGELFF